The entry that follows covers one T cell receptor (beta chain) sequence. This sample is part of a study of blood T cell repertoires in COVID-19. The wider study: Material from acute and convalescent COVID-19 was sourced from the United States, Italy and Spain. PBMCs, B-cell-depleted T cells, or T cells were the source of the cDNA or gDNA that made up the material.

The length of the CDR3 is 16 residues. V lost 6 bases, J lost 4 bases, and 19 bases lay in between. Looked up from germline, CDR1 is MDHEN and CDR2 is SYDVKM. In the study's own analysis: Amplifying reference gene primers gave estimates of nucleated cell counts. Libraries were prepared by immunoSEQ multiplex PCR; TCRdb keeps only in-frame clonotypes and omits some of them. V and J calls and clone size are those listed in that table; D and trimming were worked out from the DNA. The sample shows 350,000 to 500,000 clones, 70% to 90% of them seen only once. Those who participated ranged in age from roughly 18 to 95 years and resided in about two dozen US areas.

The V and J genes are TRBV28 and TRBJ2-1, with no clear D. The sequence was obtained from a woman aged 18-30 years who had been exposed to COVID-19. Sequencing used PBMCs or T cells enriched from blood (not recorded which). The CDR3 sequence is CASSVTRPTLYNEQFF. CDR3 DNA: TGTGCCAGCAGCGTGACTCGTCCGACGTTATACAATGAGCAGTTCTTC.